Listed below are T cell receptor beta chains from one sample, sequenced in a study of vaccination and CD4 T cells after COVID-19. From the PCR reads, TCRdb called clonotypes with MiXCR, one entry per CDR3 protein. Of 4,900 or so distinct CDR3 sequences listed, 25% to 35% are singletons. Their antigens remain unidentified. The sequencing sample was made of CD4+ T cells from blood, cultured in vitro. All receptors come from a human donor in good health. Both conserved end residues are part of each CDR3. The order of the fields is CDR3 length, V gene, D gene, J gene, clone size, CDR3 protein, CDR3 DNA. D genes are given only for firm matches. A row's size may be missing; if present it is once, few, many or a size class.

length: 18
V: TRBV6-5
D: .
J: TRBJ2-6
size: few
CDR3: CASSYYPDLGSGANVLTF
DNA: TGTGCCAGCAGTTACTACCCGGACCTAGGCTCTGGGGCCAACGTCCTGACTTTC

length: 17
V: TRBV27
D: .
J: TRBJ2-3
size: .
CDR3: CASSFKLLGQSTDTQYF
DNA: TGTGCCAGCAGTTTTAAGTTATTGGGGCAGAGCACAGATACGCAGTATTTT

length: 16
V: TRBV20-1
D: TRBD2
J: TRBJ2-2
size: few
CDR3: CSARDQRGAHTGELFF
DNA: TGCAGTGCTAGAGACCAGCGGGGGGCTCACACCGGGGAGCTGTTTTTT

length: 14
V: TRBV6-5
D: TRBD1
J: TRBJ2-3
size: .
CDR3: CASSSGQETDTQYF
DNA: TGTGCCAGCAGTTCCGGACAGGAGACAGATACGCAGTATTTT

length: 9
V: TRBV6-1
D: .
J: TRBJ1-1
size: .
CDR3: CALKAEAFF
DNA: TGTGCCCTAAAGGCTGAAGCTTTCTTT

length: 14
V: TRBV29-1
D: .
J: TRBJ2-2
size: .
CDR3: CSASGVWDTGELFF
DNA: TGCAGCGCATCAGGGGTTTGGGACACCGGGGAGCTGTTTTTT

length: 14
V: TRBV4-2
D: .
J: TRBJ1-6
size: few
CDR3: CASSGGAYNSPLHF
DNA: TGTGCCAGCAGCGGAGGGGCCTATAATTCACCCCTCCACTTT

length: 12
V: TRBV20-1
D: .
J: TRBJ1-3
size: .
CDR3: CSVQDSGNTIYF
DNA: TGCAGTGTTCAGGACTCTGGAAACACCATATATTTT

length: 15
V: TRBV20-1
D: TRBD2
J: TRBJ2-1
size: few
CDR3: CSARDRLAGYNEQFF
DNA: TGCAGTGCTAGAGATCGCCTAGCGGGGTACAATGAGCAGTTCTTC

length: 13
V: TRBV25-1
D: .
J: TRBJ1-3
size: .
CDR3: CASSPTGGNTIYF
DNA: TGTGCCAGCAGCCCTACAGGTGGAAACACCATATATTTT

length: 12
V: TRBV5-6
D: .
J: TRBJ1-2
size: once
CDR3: CASTPGQGGYTF
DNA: TGTGCCAGCACCCCGGGGCAGGGAGGCTACACCTTC

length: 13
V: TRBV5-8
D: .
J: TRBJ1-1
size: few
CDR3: CASSFTGNLEAFF
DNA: TGTGCCAGCAGCTTTACAGGTAACCTTGAAGCTTTCTTT

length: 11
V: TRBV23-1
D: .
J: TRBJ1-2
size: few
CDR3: CASSQGYGYTF
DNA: TGCGCCAGCAGTCAAGGGTATGGCTACACCTTC

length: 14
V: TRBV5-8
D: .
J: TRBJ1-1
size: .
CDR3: CASKNTGLNTEAFF
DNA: TGTGCCAGCAAGAACACAGGGCTAAACACTGAAGCTTTCTTT

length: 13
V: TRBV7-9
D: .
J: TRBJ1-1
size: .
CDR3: CASSFIEGTEAFF
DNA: TGTGCCAGCAGCTTCATAGAAGGCACTGAAGCTTTCTTT

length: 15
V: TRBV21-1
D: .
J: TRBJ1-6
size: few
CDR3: CASSRDSSYNSPLHF
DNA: TGTGCCAGCAGCAGGGACAGCTCCTATAATTCACCCCTCCACTTT

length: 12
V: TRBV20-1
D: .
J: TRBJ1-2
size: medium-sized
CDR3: CSARAGNYGYTF
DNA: TGCAGTGCTAGAGCCGGGAACTATGGCTACACCTTC

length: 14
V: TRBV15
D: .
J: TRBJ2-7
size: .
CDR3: CATSRELSRYEQYF
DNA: TGTGCCACCAGCAGAGAACTCTCACGTTACGAGCAGTACTTC

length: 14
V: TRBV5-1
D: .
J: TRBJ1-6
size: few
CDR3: CASSLKLEGSPLHF
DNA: TGCGCCAGCAGCTTGAAGCTCGAAGGGTCACCCCTCCACTTT

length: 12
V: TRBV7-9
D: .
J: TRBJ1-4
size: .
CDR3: CASRLDREKLFF
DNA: TGTGCCAGCAGGTTGGATAGAGAAAAACTGTTTTTT